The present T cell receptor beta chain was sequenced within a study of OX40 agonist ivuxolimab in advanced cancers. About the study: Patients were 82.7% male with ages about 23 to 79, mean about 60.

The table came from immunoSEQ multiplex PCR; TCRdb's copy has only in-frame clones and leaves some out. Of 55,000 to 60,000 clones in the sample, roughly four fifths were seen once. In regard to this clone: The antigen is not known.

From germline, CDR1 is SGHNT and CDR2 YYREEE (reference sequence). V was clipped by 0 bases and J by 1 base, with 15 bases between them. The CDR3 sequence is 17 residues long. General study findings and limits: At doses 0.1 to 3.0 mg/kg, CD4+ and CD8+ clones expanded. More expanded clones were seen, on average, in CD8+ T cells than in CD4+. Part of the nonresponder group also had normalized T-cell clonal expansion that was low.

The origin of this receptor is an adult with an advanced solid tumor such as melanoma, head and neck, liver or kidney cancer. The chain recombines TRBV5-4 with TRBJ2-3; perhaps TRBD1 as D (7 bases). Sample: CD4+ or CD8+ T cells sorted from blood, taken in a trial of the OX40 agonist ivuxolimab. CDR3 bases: TGTGCCAGCAGCTTGGGGAGGGGGCAGTTGGGCACAGATACGCAGTATTTT. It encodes CASSLGRGQLGTDTQYF.